A selection of T cell receptor beta chains follows, all from one sample in a study of control samples from healthy donors and cancer patients. Profiling relied on immunoSEQ multiplex PCR, and the TCRdb table lists in-frame clones only, not all of them. This sample has some 80,000 clones, with about 92% found just once. Specimen: blood. Source of these receptors: a woman aged 55-69 years in good health. The CDR3 runs from the conserved cysteine through the conserved F or W. The order of the fields is clone size, V gene, D gene, J gene, CDR3 DNA, CDR3 protein. A D gene is named only where the DNA matches it firmly. Clone sizes are given selectively: once, few, many, or a class where the clone is expanded.

abundance: NA
v_gene: TRBV7-9
d_gene: TRBD2
j_gene: TRBJ2-1
CDR3nt: TGTGCCACCAGAGAAGCGGGGTCTGAGCAGTTCTTC
CDR3aa: CATREAGSEQFF

abundance: NA
v_gene: TRBV4-2
d_gene: NA
j_gene: TRBJ2-5
CDR3nt: TGTGCCAGCAGCCAGAGACTAGACCAAGAGACCCAGTACTTC
CDR3aa: CASSQRLDQETQYF

abundance: NA
v_gene: TRBV18
d_gene: TRBD1
j_gene: TRBJ1-3
CDR3nt: TGTGCCAGCTCACTATGGGACAGAGGCTCTGGAAACACCATATATTTT
CDR3aa: CASSLWDRGSGNTIYF

abundance: NA
v_gene: TRBV4-1
d_gene: NA
j_gene: TRBJ2-1
CDR3nt: TGCGCCAGCAGCCAAGTTGGGCCTAATGAGCAGTTCTTC
CDR3aa: CASSQVGPNEQFF

abundance: NA
v_gene: TRBV27
d_gene: TRBD1
j_gene: TRBJ2-7
CDR3nt: TGTGCCAGCAGTTTACGCGGGACAGGGAGCTCCTACGAGCAGTACTTC
CDR3aa: CASSLRGTGSSYEQYF

abundance: NA
v_gene: TRBV7-9
d_gene: NA
j_gene: TRBJ1-4
CDR3nt: TGTGCCAGCAGCTTACAGGGAACTAATGAAAAACTGTTTTTT
CDR3aa: CASSLQGTNEKLFF

abundance: NA
v_gene: TRBV10-3
d_gene: TRBD1
j_gene: TRBJ1-3
CDR3nt: TGTGCCATCAGGGGGACAGGGACTGGAAACACCATATATTTT
CDR3aa: CAIRGTGTGNTIYF

abundance: NA
v_gene: TRBV9
d_gene: NA
j_gene: TRBJ2-1
CDR3nt: TGTGCCAGCAGCGTAGTTAGTTCTAATGAGCAGTTCTTC
CDR3aa: CASSVVSSNEQFF

abundance: NA
v_gene: TRBV18
d_gene: TRBD2
j_gene: TRBJ2-2
CDR3nt: TGTGCCAGCTCACCAACTAGCGGATCGAACACCGGGGAGCTGTTTTTT
CDR3aa: CASSPTSGSNTGELFF

abundance: NA
v_gene: TRBV7-3
d_gene: TRBD2
j_gene: TRBJ2-1
CDR3nt: TGTGCCAGCAGCTTAACAGCGGGAGGGCCTAGTGAGCAGTTCTTC
CDR3aa: CASSLTAGGPSEQFF

abundance: NA
v_gene: TRBV5-6
d_gene: NA
j_gene: TRBJ1-5
CDR3nt: TGTGCCAGCAGCGCACAGAGAGCTCAGCCCCAGCATTTT
CDR3aa: CASSAQRAQPQHF

abundance: NA
v_gene: TRBV28
d_gene: NA
j_gene: TRBJ1-5
CDR3nt: TGTGCCAGCAGTTTATGGGGGGGTAGCAATCAGCCCCAGCATTTT
CDR3aa: CASSLWGGSNQPQHF

abundance: NA
v_gene: TRBV28
d_gene: TRBD1
j_gene: TRBJ1-6
CDR3nt: TGTGCCAGCAGAGCGGACAGGGGGGCGTCTTCACCCCTCCACTTT
CDR3aa: CASRADRGASSPLHF

abundance: once
v_gene: TRBV6-5
d_gene: TRBD1
j_gene: TRBJ2-7
CDR3nt: TGTGCCAGCAGTTCCACGACAGGGCGCAGCTCCTACGAGCAGTACTTC
CDR3aa: CASSSTTGRSSYEQYF

abundance: NA
v_gene: TRBV6-6
d_gene: TRBD2
j_gene: TRBJ2-2
CDR3nt: TGTGCCAGCAGTCCCGGGGGGGGGACTAGCGGGTTCCAGGAGCTGTTTTTT
CDR3aa: CASSPGGGTSGFQELFF

abundance: once
v_gene: TRBV28
d_gene: NA
j_gene: TRBJ1-1
CDR3nt: TGTGCCAGTACGACCCCAAGAGGCACTGAAGCTTTCTTT
CDR3aa: CASTTPRGTEAFF

abundance: NA
v_gene: TRBV10-3
d_gene: NA
j_gene: TRBJ1-1
CDR3nt: TGTGCCATCAGAGACCGGACGCTCAACACTGAAGCTTTCTTT
CDR3aa: CAIRDRTLNTEAFF

abundance: NA
v_gene: TRBV4-1
d_gene: TRBD2
j_gene: TRBJ2-1
CDR3nt: TGCGCCAGCAGCCGCCCGGGACTAAATGACAATGAGCAGTTCTTC
CDR3aa: CASSRPGLNDNEQFF

abundance: NA
v_gene: TRBV7-9
d_gene: NA
j_gene: TRBJ1-3
CDR3nt: TGTGCCAGCAGCTTAGCCGTAGGCTCTGGAAACACCATATATTTT
CDR3aa: CASSLAVGSGNTIYF

abundance: NA
v_gene: TRBV19
d_gene: NA
j_gene: TRBJ1-6
CDR3nt: TGTGCCAGTAGTGCGAAGACGTGGAATTCACCCCTCCACTTT
CDR3aa: CASSAKTWNSPLHF

abundance: NA
v_gene: TRBV9
d_gene: TRBD2
j_gene: TRBJ2-4
CDR3nt: TGTGCCAGCAGCCCAGGAGGAGGGGAGGGCAAAAACATTCAGTACTTC
CDR3aa: CASSPGGGEGKNIQYF

abundance: NA
v_gene: TRBV27
d_gene: TRBD1
j_gene: TRBJ1-5
CDR3nt: TGTGCCAGCAGTCCGGGACAGGGGCAGTGGCAGCCCCAGCATTTT
CDR3aa: CASSPGQGQWQPQHF

abundance: NA
v_gene: TRBV28
d_gene: NA
j_gene: TRBJ2-2
CDR3nt: TGTGCCAGCAGCCCAGGGGTCGGGGAGCTGTTTTTT
CDR3aa: CASSPGVGELFF

abundance: NA
v_gene: TRBV6-5
d_gene: NA
j_gene: TRBJ2-2
CDR3nt: TGTGCCAGCAATCCCGGGACGGCGAACACCGGGGAGCTGTTTTTT
CDR3aa: CASNPGTANTGELFF

abundance: NA
v_gene: TRBV3-1/TRBV3-2
d_gene: NA
j_gene: TRBJ2-5
CDR3nt: TGTGCCAGCAGCCAAGGGGACCTCCCTGAGACCCAGTACTTC
CDR3aa: CASSQGDLPETQYF

abundance: NA
v_gene: TRBV27
d_gene: NA
j_gene: TRBJ2-7
CDR3nt: TGTGCCAGCAGATCCAACCCCCAGACGTACGAGCAGTACTTC
CDR3aa: CASRSNPQTYEQYF

abundance: NA
v_gene: TRBV2
d_gene: NA
j_gene: TRBJ2-7
CDR3nt: TGTGCCAGCAGTGAAGAGGCAGGGAAGGGGCCCTACGAGCAGTACTTC
CDR3aa: CASSEEAGKGPYEQYF

abundance: NA
v_gene: TRBV27
d_gene: TRBD2
j_gene: TRBJ2-3
CDR3nt: TGTGCCAGCAGCCTGAGGACTAGCGGCACAGATACGCAGTATTTT
CDR3aa: CASSLRTSGTDTQYF

abundance: NA
v_gene: TRBV30
d_gene: NA
j_gene: TRBJ1-3
CDR3nt: TGTGCCTGGAGCGGAGACAGATTCTTTGGAAACACCATATATTTT
CDR3aa: CAWSGDRFFGNTIYF

abundance: NA
v_gene: TRBV14
d_gene: NA
j_gene: TRBJ1-1
CDR3nt: TGTGCCAGCAGCCGGGGGGGCGCGATGAACACTGAAGCTTTCTTT
CDR3aa: CASSRGGAMNTEAFF

abundance: once
v_gene: TRBV24-1
d_gene: TRBD2
j_gene: TRBJ2-3
CDR3nt: TGTGCCACCAGTGACCCTAATAGCGGGGGGGCAGATACGCAGTATTTT
CDR3aa: CATSDPNSGGADTQYF

abundance: NA
v_gene: TRBV19
d_gene: NA
j_gene: TRBJ1-4
CDR3nt: TGTGCCAGTAGTATCTTAACAACTAATGAAAAACTGTTTTTT
CDR3aa: CASSILTTNEKLFF

abundance: NA
v_gene: TRBV2
d_gene: NA
j_gene: TRBJ1-1
CDR3nt: TGTGCCAGCAGTGAAGCTAGCCGGGTGGGGGTGATTGAAGCTTTCTTT
CDR3aa: CASSEASRVGVIEAFF

abundance: NA
v_gene: TRBV6-5
d_gene: TRBD1
j_gene: TRBJ1-2
CDR3nt: TGTGCCAGCAGTTACGCAGGGGGTTACTATGGCTACACCTTC
CDR3aa: CASSYAGGYYGYTF

abundance: few
v_gene: TRBV6-6
d_gene: TRBD1
j_gene: TRBJ1-3
CDR3nt: TGTGCCAGCAGTTACCTTGGACAGGCCCCATATTTT
CDR3aa: CASSYLGQAPYF

abundance: NA
v_gene: TRBV6-2/TRBV6-3
d_gene: NA
j_gene: TRBJ1-4
CDR3nt: TGTGCCAGCAGTTGGACGGGGCGGGAAAAACTGTTTTTT
CDR3aa: CASSWTGREKLFF

abundance: NA
v_gene: TRBV19
d_gene: TRBD2
j_gene: TRBJ2-3
CDR3nt: TGTGCCAGTAGTATAGGAACGGGAGGTTCTGATACGCAGTATTTT
CDR3aa: CASSIGTGGSDTQYF

abundance: NA
v_gene: TRBV28
d_gene: TRBD1
j_gene: TRBJ2-7
CDR3nt: TGTGCCAGCAGCCCACTCGGACAGGGAAAGTACGAGCAGTACTTC
CDR3aa: CASSPLGQGKYEQYF

abundance: few
v_gene: TRBV19
d_gene: NA
j_gene: TRBJ1-3
CDR3nt: TGTGCCAGTAGCCCTGATCTTCGGTCTGGAAACACCATATATTTT
CDR3aa: CASSPDLRSGNTIYF

abundance: NA
v_gene: TRBV30
d_gene: TRBD1
j_gene: TRBJ1-5
CDR3nt: TGTGCCTGGAACCCCGGGACAGGGGGCTATCAGCCCCAGCATTTT
CDR3aa: CAWNPGTGGYQPQHF

abundance: once
v_gene: TRBV10-1
d_gene: TRBD1
j_gene: TRBJ1-4
CDR3nt: TGCGCCAGCAGTCCCGGGACAGGGGTGATTAATGAAAAACTGTTTTTT
CDR3aa: CASSPGTGVINEKLFF

abundance: NA
v_gene: TRBV4-1
d_gene: NA
j_gene: TRBJ2-2
CDR3nt: TGCGCCAGCAGCCAAGGTCCACTCGCGAACACCGGGGAGCTGTTTTTT
CDR3aa: CASSQGPLANTGELFF

abundance: NA
v_gene: TRBV28
d_gene: NA
j_gene: TRBJ1-1
CDR3nt: TGTGCCAGCAGGGTGACCACTGAAGCTTTCTTT
CDR3aa: CASRVTTEAFF

abundance: NA
v_gene: TRBV29-1
d_gene: NA
j_gene: TRBJ2-2
CDR3nt: TGCAGCGTTGAAAAACAGGTCAACACCGGGGAGCTGTTTTTT
CDR3aa: CSVEKQVNTGELFF

abundance: NA
v_gene: TRBV6-5
d_gene: TRBD2
j_gene: TRBJ2-7
CDR3nt: TGTGCCAGCAACCGGCTAGCGGGAGTCTCCTACGAGCAGTACTTC
CDR3aa: CASNRLAGVSYEQYF

abundance: NA
v_gene: TRBV27
d_gene: TRBD2
j_gene: TRBJ2-7
CDR3nt: TGTGCCAGCAGCCCTCACTTGAGCGGGAAATCTCAGTACTTC
CDR3aa: CASSPHLSGKSQYF

abundance: NA
v_gene: TRBV28
d_gene: NA
j_gene: TRBJ2-7
CDR3nt: TGTGCCAGCAGCCAATTTGGGGGGTCCTACGAGCAGTACTTC
CDR3aa: CASSQFGGSYEQYF

abundance: NA
v_gene: TRBV5-1
d_gene: NA
j_gene: TRBJ2-3
CDR3nt: TGCGCCAGCAGCTTGGGCCTTAGCACAGATACGCAGTATTTT
CDR3aa: CASSLGLSTDTQYF

abundance: NA
v_gene: TRBV7-8
d_gene: NA
j_gene: TRBJ1-5
CDR3nt: TGTGCCAGCAGCTTAGCGGGGGTACAATTCGGGCAGCCCCAGCATTTT
CDR3aa: CASSLAGVQFGQPQHF

abundance: NA
v_gene: TRBV4-1
d_gene: NA
j_gene: TRBJ1-1
CDR3nt: TGCGCCAGCAGCCAAGATTGGCTATGGACTGAAGCTTTCTTT
CDR3aa: CASSQDWLWTEAFF

abundance: NA
v_gene: TRBV6-1
d_gene: NA
j_gene: TRBJ2-5
CDR3nt: TGTGCCAGCAGTGAAGCGCCTCAAGAGACCCAGTACTTC
CDR3aa: CASSEAPQETQYF

abundance: NA
v_gene: TRBV7-2
d_gene: TRBD1
j_gene: TRBJ1-4
CDR3nt: TGTGCCAGCAGCTTCGGACAGGGGAATAATGAAAAACTGTTTTTT
CDR3aa: CASSFGQGNNEKLFF

abundance: NA
v_gene: TRBV7-8
d_gene: TRBD1
j_gene: TRBJ2-6
CDR3nt: TGTGCCAGCAGCCAGTCCTGGGACAGTGGTGAGGCCAACGTCCTGACTTTC
CDR3aa: CASSQSWDSGEANVLTF

abundance: NA
v_gene: TRBV28
d_gene: NA
j_gene: TRBJ2-7
CDR3nt: TGTGCCAGCAGTTTACCCTTCTACGAGCAGTACTTC
CDR3aa: CASSLPFYEQYF